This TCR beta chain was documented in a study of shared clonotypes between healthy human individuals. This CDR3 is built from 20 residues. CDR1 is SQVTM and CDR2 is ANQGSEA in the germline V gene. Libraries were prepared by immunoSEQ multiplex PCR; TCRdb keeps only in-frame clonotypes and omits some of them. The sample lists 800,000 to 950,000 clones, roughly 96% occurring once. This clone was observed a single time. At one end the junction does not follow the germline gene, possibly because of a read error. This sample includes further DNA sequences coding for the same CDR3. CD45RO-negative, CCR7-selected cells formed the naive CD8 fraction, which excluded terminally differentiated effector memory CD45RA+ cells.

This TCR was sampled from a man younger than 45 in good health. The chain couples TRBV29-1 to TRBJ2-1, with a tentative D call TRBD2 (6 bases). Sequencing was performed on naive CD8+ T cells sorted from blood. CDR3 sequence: CSVEYLTGVAPVASYNEQFF. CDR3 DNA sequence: TGCAGCGTTGAATATTTGACGGGAGTCGCACCCGTTGCCTCCTATAATGAGCAGTTCTTC.